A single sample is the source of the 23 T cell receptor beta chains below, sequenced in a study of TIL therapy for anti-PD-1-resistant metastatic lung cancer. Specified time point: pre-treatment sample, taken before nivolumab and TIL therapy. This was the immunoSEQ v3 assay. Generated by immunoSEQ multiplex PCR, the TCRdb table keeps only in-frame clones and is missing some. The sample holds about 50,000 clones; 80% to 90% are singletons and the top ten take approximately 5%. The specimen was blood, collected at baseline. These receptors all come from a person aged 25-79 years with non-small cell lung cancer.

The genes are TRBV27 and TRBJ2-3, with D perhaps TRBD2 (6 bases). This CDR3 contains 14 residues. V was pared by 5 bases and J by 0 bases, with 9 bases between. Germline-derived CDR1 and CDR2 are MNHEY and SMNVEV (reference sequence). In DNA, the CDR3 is TGTGCCAGCAGTATAGCGGTTAGCACAGATACGCAGTATTTT. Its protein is CASSIAVSTDTQYF.

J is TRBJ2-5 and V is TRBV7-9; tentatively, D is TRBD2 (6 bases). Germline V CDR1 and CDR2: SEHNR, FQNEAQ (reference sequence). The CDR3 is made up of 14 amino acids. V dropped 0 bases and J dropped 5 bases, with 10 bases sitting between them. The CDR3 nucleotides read TGTGCCAGCAGCTTAGCCGGCGGGGTGGAGACCCAGTACTTC. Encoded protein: CASSLAGGVETQYF.

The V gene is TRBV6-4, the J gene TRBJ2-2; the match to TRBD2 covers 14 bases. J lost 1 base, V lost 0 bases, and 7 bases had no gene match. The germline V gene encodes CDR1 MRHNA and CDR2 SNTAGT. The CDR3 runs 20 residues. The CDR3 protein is CASSDSGLAGGILNTGELFF. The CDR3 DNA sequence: TGTGCCAGCAGTGACTCAGGACTAGCGGGGGGAATCTTGAACACCGGGGAGCTGTTTTTT.

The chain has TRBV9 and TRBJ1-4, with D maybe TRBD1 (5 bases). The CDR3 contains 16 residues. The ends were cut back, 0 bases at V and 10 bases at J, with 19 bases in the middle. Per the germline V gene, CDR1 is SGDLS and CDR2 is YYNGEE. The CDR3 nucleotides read TGTGCCAGCAGCGTAGGAGTATTTGGGACGACGACAAAACTGTTTTTT. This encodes CASSVGVFGTTTKLFF. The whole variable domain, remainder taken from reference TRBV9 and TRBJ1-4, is DSGVTQTPKHLITATGQRVTLRCSPRSGDLSVYWYQQSLDQGLQFLIQYYNGEERAKGNILERFSAQQFPDLHSELNLSSLELGDSALYFCASSVGVFGTTTKLFFGSGTQLSVL.

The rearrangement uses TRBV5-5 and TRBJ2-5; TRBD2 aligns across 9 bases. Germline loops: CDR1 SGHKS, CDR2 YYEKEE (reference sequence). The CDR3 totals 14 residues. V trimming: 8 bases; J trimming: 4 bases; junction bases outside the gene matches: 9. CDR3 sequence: CASTRGGQVETQYF. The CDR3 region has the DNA TGTGCCAGTACGCGGGGGGGTCAAGTAGAGACCCAGTACTTC.

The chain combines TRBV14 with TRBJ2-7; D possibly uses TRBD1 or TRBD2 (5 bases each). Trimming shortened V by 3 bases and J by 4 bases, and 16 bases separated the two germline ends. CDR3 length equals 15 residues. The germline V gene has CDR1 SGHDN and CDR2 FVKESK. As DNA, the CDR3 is TGTGCCAGCAGCCACGGGGCAACCTACAGTTACGAGCAGTACTTC. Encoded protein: CASSHGATYSYEQYF.

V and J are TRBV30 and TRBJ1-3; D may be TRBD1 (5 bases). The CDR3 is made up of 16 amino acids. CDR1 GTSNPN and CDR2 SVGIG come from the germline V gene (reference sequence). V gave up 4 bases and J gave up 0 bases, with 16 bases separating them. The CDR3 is CAWNLGQLSSGNTIYF. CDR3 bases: TGTGCCTGGAATTTAGGACAACTTTCCTCTGGAAACACCATATATTTT.

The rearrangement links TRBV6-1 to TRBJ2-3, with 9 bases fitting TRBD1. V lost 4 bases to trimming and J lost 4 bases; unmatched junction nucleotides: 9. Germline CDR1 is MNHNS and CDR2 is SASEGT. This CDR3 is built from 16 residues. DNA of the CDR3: TGTGCCAGCAGTGCGGGACAGGGTGGTCAGGCAGATACGCAGTATTTT. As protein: CASSAGQGGQADTQYF.

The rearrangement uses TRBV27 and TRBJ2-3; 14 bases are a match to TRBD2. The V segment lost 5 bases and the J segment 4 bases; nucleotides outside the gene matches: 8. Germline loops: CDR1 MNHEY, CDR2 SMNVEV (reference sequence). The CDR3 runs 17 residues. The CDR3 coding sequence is TGTGCCAGCAGTCGCCGGACTAGCGGGGGGATGGCAGATACGCAGTATTTT. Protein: CASSRRTSGGMADTQYF.

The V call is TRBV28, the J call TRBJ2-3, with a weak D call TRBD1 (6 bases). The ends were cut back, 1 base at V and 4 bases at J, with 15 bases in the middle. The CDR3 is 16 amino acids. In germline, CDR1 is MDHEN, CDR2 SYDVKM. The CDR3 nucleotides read TGTGCCAGCAGTTTATCGCCAGGGGCCAGGCCAGATACGCAGTATTTT. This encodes CASSLSPGARPDTQYF.

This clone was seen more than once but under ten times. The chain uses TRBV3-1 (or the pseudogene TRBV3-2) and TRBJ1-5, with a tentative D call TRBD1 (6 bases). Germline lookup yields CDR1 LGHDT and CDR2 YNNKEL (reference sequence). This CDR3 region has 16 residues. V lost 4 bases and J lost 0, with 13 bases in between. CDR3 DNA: TGTGCCAGCAGCCGGGGGGGCCCTTATAGCAATCAGCCCCAGCATTTT. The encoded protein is CASSRGGPYSNQPQHF.

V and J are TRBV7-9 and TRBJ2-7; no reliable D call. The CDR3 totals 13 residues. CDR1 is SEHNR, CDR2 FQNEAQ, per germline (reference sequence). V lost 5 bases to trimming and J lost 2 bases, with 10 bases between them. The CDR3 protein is CASSLDLTYEQYF. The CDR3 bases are TGTGCCAGCAGCCTAGACCTAACCTACGAGCAGTACTTC.

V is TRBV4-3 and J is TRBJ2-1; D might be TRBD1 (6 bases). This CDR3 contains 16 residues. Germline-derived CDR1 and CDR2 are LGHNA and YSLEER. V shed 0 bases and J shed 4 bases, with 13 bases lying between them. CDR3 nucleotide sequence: TGCGCCAGCAGCCAAGATCTCCCGGGACATTACAATGAGCAGTTCTTC. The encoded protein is CASSQDLPGHYNEQFF.

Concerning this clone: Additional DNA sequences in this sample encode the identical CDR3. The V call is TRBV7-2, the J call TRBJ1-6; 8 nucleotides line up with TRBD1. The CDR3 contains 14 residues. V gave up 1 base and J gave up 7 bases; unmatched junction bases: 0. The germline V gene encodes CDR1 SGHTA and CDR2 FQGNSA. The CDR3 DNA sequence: TGTGCCAGCAGCTTAGACAGGGGGAATTCACCCCTCCACTTT. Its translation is CASSLDRGNSPLHF.

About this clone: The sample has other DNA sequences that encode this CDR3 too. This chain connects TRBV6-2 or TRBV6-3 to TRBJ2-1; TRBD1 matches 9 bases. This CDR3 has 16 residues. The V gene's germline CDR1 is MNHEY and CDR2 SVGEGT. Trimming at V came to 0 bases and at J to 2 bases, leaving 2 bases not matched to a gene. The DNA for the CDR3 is TGTGCCAGCAGTTACTCGGGGACAGGGACCTACAATGAGCAGTTCTTC. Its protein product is CASSYSGTGTYNEQFF.

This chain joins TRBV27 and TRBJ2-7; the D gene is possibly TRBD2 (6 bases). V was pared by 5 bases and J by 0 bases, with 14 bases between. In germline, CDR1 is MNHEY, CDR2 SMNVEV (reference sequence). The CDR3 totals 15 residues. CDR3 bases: TGTGCCAGCAGTCCAAGGAGGGGTAGCTCCTACGAGCAGTACTTC. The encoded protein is CASSPRRGSSYEQYF.

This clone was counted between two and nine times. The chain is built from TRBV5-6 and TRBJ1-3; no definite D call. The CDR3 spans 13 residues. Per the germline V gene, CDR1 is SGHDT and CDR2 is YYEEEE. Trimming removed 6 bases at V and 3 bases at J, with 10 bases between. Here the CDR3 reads CASKVRSGNTIYF. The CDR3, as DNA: TGTGCCAGCAAAGTCAGGAGTGGAAACACCATATATTTT.

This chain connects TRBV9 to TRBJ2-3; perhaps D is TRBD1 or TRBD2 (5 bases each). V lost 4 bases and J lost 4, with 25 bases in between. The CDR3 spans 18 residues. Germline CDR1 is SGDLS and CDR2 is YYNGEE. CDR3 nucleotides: TGTGCCAGCAGCCCGCGTGGGGGTAAAAGGGTGGAACCAGATACGCAGTATTTT. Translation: CASSPRGGKRVEPDTQYF. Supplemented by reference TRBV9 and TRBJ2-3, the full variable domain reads DSGVTQTPKHLITATGQRVTLRCSPRSGDLSVYWYQQSLDQGLQFLIQYYNGEERAKGNILERFSAQQFPDLHSELNLSSLELGDSALYFCASSPRGGKRVEPDTQYFGPGTRLTVL.

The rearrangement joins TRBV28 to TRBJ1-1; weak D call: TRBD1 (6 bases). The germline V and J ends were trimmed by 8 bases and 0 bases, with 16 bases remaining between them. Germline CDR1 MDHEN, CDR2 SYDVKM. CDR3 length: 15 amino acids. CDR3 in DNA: TGTGCCAGCCTGATTCTGACAGGTCTGAACACTGAAGCTTTCTTT. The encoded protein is CASLILTGLNTEAFF. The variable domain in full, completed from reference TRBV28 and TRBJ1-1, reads DVKVTQSSRYLVKRTGEKVFLECVQDMDHENMFWYRQDPGLGLRLIYFSYDVKMKEKGDIPEGYSVSREKKERFSLILESASTNQTSMYLCASLILTGLNTEAFFGQGTRLTVV.

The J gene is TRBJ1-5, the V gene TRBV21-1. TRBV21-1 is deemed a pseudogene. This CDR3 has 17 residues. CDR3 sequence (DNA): TGTGCCAGCAGCAAGGTCGAAAGGGATCCCAGCAATCAGCCCCAGCATTTT. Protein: CASSKVERDPSNQPQHF.

Here the CDR3 reads CATSRDRGDTEAFF. CDR3 in DNA: TGTGCCACCAGCAGAGACAGGGGGGACACTGAAGCTTTCTTT. V gene TRBV15 combines with J gene TRBJ1-1; 7 bases match TRBD1. Germline values: CDR1 LNHNV, CDR2 YYDKDF (reference sequence). Trimming cost V 0 bases and J 3 bases; bases outside gene matches: 1. The CDR3 is 14 residues long. The full variable domain, with the rest looked up from reference TRBV15 and TRBJ1-1, is DAMVIQNPRYQVTQFGKPVTLSCSQTLNHNVMYWYQQKSSQAPKLLFHYYDKDFNNEADTPDNFQSRRPNTSFCFLDIRSPGLGDTAMYLCATSRDRGDTEAFFGQGTRLTVV.

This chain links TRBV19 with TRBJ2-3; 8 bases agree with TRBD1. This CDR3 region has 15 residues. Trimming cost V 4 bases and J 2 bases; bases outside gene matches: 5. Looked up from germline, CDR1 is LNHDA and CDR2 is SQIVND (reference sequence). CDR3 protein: CASSRTGIFTDTQYF. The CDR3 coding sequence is TGTGCCAGTAGTAGGACAGGGATATTCACAGATACGCAGTATTTT.

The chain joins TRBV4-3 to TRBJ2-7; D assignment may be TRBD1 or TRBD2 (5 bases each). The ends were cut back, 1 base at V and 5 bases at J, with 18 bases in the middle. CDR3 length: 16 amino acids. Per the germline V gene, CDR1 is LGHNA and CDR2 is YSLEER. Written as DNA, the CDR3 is TGCGCCAGCAGCCAAGTAGGGACCGGGACCGGTAACGAGCAGTACTTC. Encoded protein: CASSQVGTGTGNEQYF.